A selection of T cell receptor beta chains follows, all from one sample in a study of regulatory T cells in long-lasting Graves disease. A single record per CDR3 protein comes from TCRdb applying MiXCR to the multiplex PCR reads. The data contain roughly 420,000 distinct CDR3 sequences, over 15% of them singletons. These data were also reused for a study on T cells in Graves' hyperthyroidism and ophthalmopathy.

The source material was peripheral blood mononuclear cells (PBMCs), sampled at new diagnosis, from a patient treated with antithyroid drugs. All receptors derive from a woman in her late teens or twenties with Graves disease. Both conserved end residues are part of each CDR3. A D gene is named only where the DNA matches it firmly. Not all rows give a size; the values are once, few, many and, for expanded clones, a class.

TRBD2,TRBV29-1,TRBJ2-7,NA,CSVESTSGSSYEQYF,TGCAGCGTTGAAAGTACTAGCGGGAGCTCCTACGAGCAGTACTTC
TRBD2,TRBV13,TRBJ2-7,many,CASSGLAAPYEQYF,TGTGCCAGCAGCGGACTAGCGGCGCCCTACGAGCAGTACTTC
TRBD1,TRBV20-1,TRBJ2-5,few,CSATQGSQETQYF,TGCAGTGCAACACAGGGGAGCCAAGAGACCCAGTACTTC
NA,TRBV24-1,TRBJ1-5,many,CATSDAGPGNQPQHF,TGTGCCACCAGTGACGCCGGCCCGGGCAATCAGCCCCAGCATTTT
NA,TRBV5-1,TRBJ2-7,NA,CASSLSQDRLYEQYF,TGCGCCAGCAGCTTGTCGCAGGACAGACTCTACGAGCAGTACTTC
NA,TRBV11-2,TRBJ2-5,many,CASSAGETQYF,TGTGCCAGCTCTGCCGGAGAGACCCAGTACTTC
NA,TRBV20-1,TRBJ2-7,many,CSAYGGYEQYF,TGCAGTGCTTACGGGGGCTACGAGCAGTACTTC
TRBD2,TRBV27,TRBJ2-1,many,CASRREAGDYNEQFF,TGTGCCAGCAGGAGGGAAGCGGGGGACTACAATGAGCAGTTCTTC
TRBD1,TRBV27,TRBJ2-1,NA,CASSPTRTPGTGGSYNEQFF,TGTGCCAGCAGTCCTACACGGACCCCCGGGACAGGGGGCAGCTACAATGAGCAGTTCTTC
TRBD2,TRBV19,TRBJ2-5,many,CATNGAGEETQYF,TGTGCCACCAACGGGGCGGGAGAAGAGACCCAGTACTTC
TRBD2,TRBV6-2/TRBV6-3,TRBJ2-2,few,CASTEAGGYTGELFF,TGTGCCAGCACCGAAGCGGGAGGGTACACCGGGGAGCTGTTTTTT
NA,TRBV2,TRBJ2-3,many,CASSPFSSDTQYF,TGTGCCAGCAGCCCCTTCTCATCAGATACGCAGTATTTT
NA,TRBV30,TRBJ1-2,NA,CAWTRDSPYGYTF,TGTGCCTGGACTCGGGACTCACCCTATGGCTACACCTTC
NA,TRBV7-9,TRBJ1-6,NA,CASTLKGGNSPLHF,TGTGCCAGCACCCTAAAGGGCGGGAATTCACCCCTCCACTTT
NA,TRBV18,TRBJ1-2,NA,CASSPMKGGHNPGYGYTF,TGTGCCAGCTCACCGATGAAGGGGGGACATAATCCGGGCTATGGCTACACCTTC
NA,TRBV7-2,TRBJ2-3,many,CASSVGPGRADTQYF,TGTGCCAGCAGCGTGGGCCCGGGAAGGGCAGATACGCAGTATTTT
NA,TRBV27,TRBJ2-7,few,CASTMVQGSDEQYF,TGTGCCAGCACTATGGTGCAGGGGTCGGACGAGCAGTACTTC
TRBD2,TRBV27,TRBJ2-3,many,CASSFWTSGTDTQYF,TGTGCCAGCAGTTTTTGGACTAGCGGCACAGATACGCAGTATTTT
TRBD1,TRBV28,TRBJ1-4,many,CASSFYRGQTKEKLFF,TGTGCCAGCAGTTTTTACCGGGGACAGACAAAGGAAAAACTGTTTTTT
NA,TRBV7-2,TRBJ1-2,many,CASSLDIIYGYTF,TGTGCCAGCAGCCTGGACATTATCTATGGCTACACCTTC
NA,TRBV30,TRBJ1-5,NA,CAWSVEGIYQPRHF,TGTGCCTGGAGTGTAGAAGGGATTTATCAGCCCCGGCATTTT
NA,TRBV5-5,TRBJ1-4,many,CASSLFQGREKLFF,TGTGCCAGCAGCTTGTTTCAGGGGAGGGAAAAACTGTTTTTT
TRBD1,TRBV27,TRBJ2-7,many,CASSIIGLGQGGYEQYF,TGTGCCAGCAGTATTATCGGCCTTGGACAGGGGGGCTACGAGCAGTACTTC
TRBD2,TRBV3-1,TRBJ2-7,many,CASSQTRGLAGSDEQYF,TGTGCCAGCAGCCAAACCCGGGGACTAGCGGGAAGCGACGAGCAGTACTTC
TRBD2,TRBV7-3,TRBJ2-1,many,CASSLRLAGAGEQFF,TGTGCCAGCAGCTTAAGACTAGCGGGAGCCGGTGAGCAGTTCTTC
NA,TRBV7-2,TRBJ2-4,NA,CASSSGKGQGVRLAINNEQYF,TGTGCCAGCAGCTCGGGAAAAGGGCAGGGGGTACGACTAGCTATAAACAATGAGCAGTACTTC
NA,TRBV18,TRBJ2-5,NA,CASSPRDKGRETQYF,TGTGCCAGCTCACCCCGGGACAAGGGGAGAGAGACCCAGTACTTC
TRBD2,TRBV6-1,TRBJ2-1,NA,CASSPLSGGPALLRNEQFF,TGTGCCAGCAGCCCCCTATCGGGAGGGCCTGCCCTTCTGAGGAATGAGCAGTTCTTC
TRBD2,TRBV19,TRBJ2-7,NA,CASSIAPAGIYEQYF,TGTGCCAGTAGTATAGCCCCAGCGGGAATCTACGAGCAGTACTTC
TRBD1,TRBV5-1,TRBJ2-7,few,CASSPPGQGFGEYF,TGCGCCAGCAGCCCACCGGGACAGGGTTTCGGAGAGTACTTC
NA,TRBV12-5,TRBJ2-1,few,CASVSDPLSYNEQFF,TGTGCTAGTGTTTCGGACCCACTTTCCTACAATGAGCAGTTCTTC
NA,TRBV20-1,TRBJ2-3,many,CSARRTDTQYF,TGCAGTGCTCGGCGCACAGATACGCAGTATTTT
NA,TRBV9,TRBJ2-5,NA,CASSVAGQGGFETQYF,TGTGCCAGCAGCGTAGCGGGGCAGGGGGGTTTTGAGACCCAGTACTTC
NA,TRBV27,TRBJ1-6,few,CASRKSETGRDSPLHF,TGTGCCAGCAGGAAATCGGAGACGGGCCGGGATTCACCCCTCCACTTT
NA,TRBV7-9,TRBJ1-2,few,CASVMGAREDGYTF,TGTGCCAGCGTAATGGGCGCCCGAGAGGATGGCTACACCTTC
NA,TRBV7-3,TRBJ2-1,NA,CASSSIGAPNEQFF,TGTGCCAGCAGCTCGATCGGAGCTCCCAATGAGCAGTTCTTC
NA,TRBV7-3,TRBJ1-1,once,CASSRDSRGTEAFF,TGTGCCAGCAGCCGCGACAGCAGGGGCACTGAAGCTTTCTTT
TRBD2,TRBV7-2,TRBJ2-4,many,CASSLGTSGRNIQYF,TGTGCCAGCAGCTTAGGGACTAGCGGGAGAAACATTCAGTACTTC
NA,TRBV6-9,TRBJ2-5,few,CASSSGAETQYF,TGTGCCAGCAGTTCAGGGGCAGAGACCCAGTACTTC
NA,TRBV10-2,TRBJ2-5,NA,CASVQGKRGQGETQYF,TGCGCCAGCGTCCAGGGAAAACGGGGCCAGGGAGAGACCCAGTACTTC
TRBD1,TRBV24-1,TRBJ2-1,many,CATSDLTGSEQFF,TGTGCCACCAGTGACCTGACAGGGAGTGAGCAGTTCTTC